This record concerns one T cell receptor beta chain sequence. Time point indicated: persistent/refractory GD, antithyroid drugs over 5 years with positive TRAb. RNA from PBMCs was the source of the TCR library. This specimen comes from a study of regulatory T cells in long-lasting Graves disease. Study background: Persistent Graves' disease required over 5 years of antithyroid drugs and positive TSH receptor antibodies.

Through Arm-PCR of CDR3 regions and iRepertoire HTBI primers, TCR beta libraries were built. TCRdb reprocessed the multiplex PCR reads with MiXCR, giving one entry per CDR3 protein. In the table there are 300,000 to 350,000 distinct CDR3 sequences, roughly 21% of which are singletons. The ends lost 3 bases at V and 7 bases at J; junction bases unmatched: 4. This CDR3 spans 13 amino acids. Germline values: CDR1 LNHDA, CDR2 SQIVND (reference sequence). Sequenced here: peripheral blood mononuclear cells (PBMCs), sampled when the disease was refractory, from a patient treated with antithyroid drugs. This chain joins TRBV19 and TRBJ1-2, with 8 bases aligning to TRBD1. The receptor was isolated from a female donor with Graves disease. The CDR3 DNA is TGTGCCAGTAGTATCGCAGGGGGCTCTGGCTACACCTTC. Translated: CASSIAGGSGYTF.